Below, one TCR beta chain is given with its context. The entry originates in a study of blood T cell repertoires in COVID-19. Study-level background: Collection of acute and convalescent COVID-19 samples took place in the United States, Italy and Spain. The analysed material was cDNA or gDNA that came from T cells, B-cell-depleted T cells, or PBMCs.

Authors' data handling: From reference gene primer amplification, estimates of nucleated cell counts were derived. TCRdb's copy holds only in-frame clones and misses some; the assay was immunoSEQ multiplex PCR. That table supplies the V and J calls and clone size; D and trimming were determined from the DNA. The table has over 80,000 clones, 86% seen once; the top ten hold 10%. This CDR3 is 15 amino acids long. CDR1 and CDR2 from the germline V gene are MNHEY and SMNVEV (reference sequence). Trimming pared 6 bases from V and 6 bases from J, leaving 18 bases between. V gene TRBV27 combines with J gene TRBJ1-5; no clear D gene. The receptor was isolated from a man in his fifties or sixties with acute or convalescent COVID-19. Sequencing was carried out using peripheral blood. The CDR3 sequence: CASRLGGLGGQPQHF. In DNA, the CDR3 is TGTGCCAGCAGGCTGGGCGGTCTGGGAGGTCAGCCCCAGCATTTT.